This T cell receptor beta chain was sequenced for a study of blood T cell repertoires in COVID-19. For the study at large: Spain, Italy and the United States supplied samples that represented acute and convalescent COVID-19.

The J segment lost 3 bases and the V segment lost 7 bases, leaving 8 bases of the junction unmatched. In germline, CDR1 is KGHDR, CDR2 SFDVKD. The CDR3 runs to 15 residues. In the original analysis: Amplification with reference gene primers provided the estimates of nucleated cell counts. TCRdb keeps only in-frame clones here, not all; method: immunoSEQ multiplex PCR. D and trimming come from the DNA, and the V and J calls and clone size come from that table. Here the sample spans 300,000 to 350,000 clones, about 85% being singletons. This clonotype was obtained from a man between 18 and 29 years old with active or convalescent COVID-19. Material for sequencing was peripheral blood. The genes are TRBV24-1 and TRBJ1-5; 7 positions agree with TRBD1. The CDR3 here is CATRGRDSNNQPQHF. The CDR3 DNA follows: TGTGCCACCAGGGGCCGGGACAGCAACAATCAGCCCCAGCATTTT.